These T cell receptor beta chains were read from a single sample in a study of cytomegalovirus exposure and HLA in healthy donors. This table comes from immunoSEQ multiplex PCR, and its TCRdb copy is limited to in-frame clones, with some not included. The data show about 170,000 clones, with around two thirds seen just once and 2.5% to 3.5% held by the top ten. The sample was PBMCs. Receptor source: a man aged 40-49 years in good health and CMV-seronegative. CDR3s include the opening cysteine and the closing phenylalanine or tryptophan. D genes are given only for firm matches. Size is stated for part of the rows, as once, few or many counts, or as a class when the clone is expanded.

>TRBV7-7|.|TRBJ2-5|13|.
CASSLVQLETQYF
TGTGCCAGCAGCTTAGTACAGTTAGAGACCCAGTACTTC
>TRBV6-5|.|TRBJ1-5|14|.
CASSFRHGDQPQHF
TGTGCCAGCAGTTTTCGACACGGTGATCAGCCCCAGCATTTT
>TRBV19|.|TRBJ2-7|15|.
CASSAPQQGSYEQYF
TGTGCCAGTAGCGCTCCCCAGCAGGGGTCCTACGAGCAGTACTTC
>TRBV5-1|.|TRBJ2-7|14|.
CASSLRGLKEEQYF
TGCGCCAGCAGCTTGCGGGGACTTAAGGAGGAGCAGTACTTC
>TRBV2|.|TRBJ1-2|13|.
CASRGWGFYGYTF
TGTGCCAGCCGAGGGTGGGGATTCTATGGCTACACCTTC
>TRBV6-6|few|TRBJ2-5|15|TRBD2
CASSYSSGSLETQYF
TGTGCCAGCAGTTACTCGAGCGGGAGTCTGGAGACCCAGTACTTC
>TRBV28|.|TRBJ1-5|14|TRBD1
CATSGQGGNQPQHF
TGTGCCACCAGTGGACAGGGCGGCAATCAGCCCCAGCATTTT
>TRBV28|few|TRBJ2-7|16|TRBD1
CASSYPGTGGTREQYF
TGTGCCAGCAGTTACCCCGGGACAGGGGGGACTAGGGAGCAGTACTTC
>TRBV5-6|.|TRBJ1-1|14|.
CASSSLEARIGAFF
TGTGCCAGCAGCTCCCTTGAAGCCCGTATCGGGGCTTTCTTT
>TRBV7-2|few|TRBJ2-2|16|.
CASSLQRGVDTGELFF
TGTGCCAGCAGCTTACAAAGGGGCGTAGATACCGGGGAGCTGTTTTTT
>TRBV19|.|TRBJ2-2|13|.
CASSIKNRGELFF
TGTGCCAGTAGTATAAAGAACCGGGGGGAGCTGTTTTTT
>TRBV5-6|.|TRBJ2-1|17|TRBD1
CASSLGRDRGTYNEQFF
TGTGCCAGCAGCTTGGGGCGGGACAGGGGCACCTACAATGAGCAGTTCTTC
>TRBV9|.|TRBJ1-3|14|.
CASSPRTAGNTIYF
TGTGCCAGCAGCCCCCGGACAGCTGGAAACACCATATATTTT
>TRBV6-1|.|TRBJ1-5|15|TRBD1
CASSPRDRGNQPQHF
TGTGCCAGCAGTCCACGGGACAGGGGAAATCAGCCCCAGCATTTT